This TCR beta chain was found in a study of T cell repertoires in cytomegalovirus infection. Study-level information: CMV infection plus the matching HLA type was flagged by public TCR beta signatures. Whole-study findings and limits: Dominant in the ex vivo response were TCR beta clonotypes restricted by HLA-C and specific for CMV.

As to this clonotype: Its antigen remains unknown.

TCRdb fed the reads into MiXCR, producing one record per CDR3 protein. The sample contains 80,000 to 95,000 distinct CDR3 sequences, less than 30% of which appear only once. CDR3 length equals 15 residues. Germline V lookup: CDR1 SGHDT, CDR2 YYEEEE. Trimming shortened V by 0 bases and J by 5 bases, and 12 bases separated the two germline ends. This chain connects TRBV5-6 to TRBJ1-3; D unclear. This clonotype was sampled from a human donor in good health (CMV status not recorded). Some clones in this sample may be carry-over from other donors' samples. The input for sequencing was CD8+ T cells from cultured PBMCs, taken from culture after CMV antigen stimulation. CDR3 region: CASSLAAVSRNTIYF. The DNA for the CDR3 is TGTGCCAGCAGCTTGGCGGCTGTTTCTAGAAACACCATATATTTT.